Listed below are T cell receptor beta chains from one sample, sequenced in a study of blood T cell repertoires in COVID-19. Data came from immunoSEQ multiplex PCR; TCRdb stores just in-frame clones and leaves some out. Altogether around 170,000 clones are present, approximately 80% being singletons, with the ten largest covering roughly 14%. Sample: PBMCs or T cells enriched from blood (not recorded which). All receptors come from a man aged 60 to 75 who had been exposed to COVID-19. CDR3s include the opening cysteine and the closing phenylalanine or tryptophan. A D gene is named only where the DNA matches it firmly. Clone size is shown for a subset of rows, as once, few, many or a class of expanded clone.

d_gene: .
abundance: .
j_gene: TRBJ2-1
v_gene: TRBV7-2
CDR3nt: TGTGCCAGCAGGGCGGGGCTAGCTGGCAATGAGCAGTTCTTC
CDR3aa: CASRAGLAGNEQFF

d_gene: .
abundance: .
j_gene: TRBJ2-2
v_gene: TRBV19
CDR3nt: TGTGCCAGTATGCCCCCTTGGGGGGCCGGGGAGCTGTTTTTT
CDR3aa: CASMPPWGAGELFF

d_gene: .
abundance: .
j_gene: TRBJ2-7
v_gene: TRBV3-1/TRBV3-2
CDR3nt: TGTGCCAGCAGCCCTCTAACCCCCGGGACAAGGGCCGGGTACGAGCAGTACTTC
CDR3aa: CASSPLTPGTRAGYEQYF

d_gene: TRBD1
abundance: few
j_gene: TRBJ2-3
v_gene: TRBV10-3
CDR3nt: TGTGCCATCAGCAAAGATGCGACAGGGGGGAACACAGATACGCAGTATTTT
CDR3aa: CAISKDATGGNTDTQYF

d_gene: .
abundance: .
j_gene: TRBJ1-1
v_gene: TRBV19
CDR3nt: TGTGCCAGTAGTATACTCGGCGGGACCTCAGGTGAAGCTTTCTTT
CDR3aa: CASSILGGTSGEAFF

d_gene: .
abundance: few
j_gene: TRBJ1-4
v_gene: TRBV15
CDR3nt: TGTGCCACCAGCAGGGGGGAGGTAACTGAAAAACTGTTTTTT
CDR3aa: CATSRGEVTEKLFF

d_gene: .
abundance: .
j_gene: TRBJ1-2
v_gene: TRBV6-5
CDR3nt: TGTGCCAGCAGTTACTTATCCGCGCAGGGGAGTAGCTACACCTTC
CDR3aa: CASSYLSAQGSSYTF

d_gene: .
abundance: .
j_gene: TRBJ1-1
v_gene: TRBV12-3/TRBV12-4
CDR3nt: TGTGCCAGCACCCCGGCGGCTGAAGCTTTCTTT
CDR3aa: CASTPAAEAFF

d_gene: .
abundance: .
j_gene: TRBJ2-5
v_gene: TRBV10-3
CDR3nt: TGTGCCATCAGCGGACTGCCGGGCGAGACCCAGTACTTC
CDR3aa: CAISGLPGETQYF

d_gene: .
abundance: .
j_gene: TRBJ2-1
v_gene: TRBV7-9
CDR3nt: TGTGCCAGCAGCTTAGAACTAACCGACGGCAATGAGCAGTTCTTC
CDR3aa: CASSLELTDGNEQFF

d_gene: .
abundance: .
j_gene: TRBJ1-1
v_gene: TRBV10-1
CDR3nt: TGCGCCAGCAGTGAAAGTACGGGCAGGGGTCCCACTGAAGCTTTCTTT
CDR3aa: CASSESTGRGPTEAFF

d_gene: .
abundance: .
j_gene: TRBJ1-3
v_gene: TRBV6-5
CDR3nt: TGTGCCAGCGAGAGCAGGCCTGGAAACACCATATATTTT
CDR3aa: CASESRPGNTIYF

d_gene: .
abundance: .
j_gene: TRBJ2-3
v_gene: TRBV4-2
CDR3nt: TGTGCCAGCAGCCCGAGGGACACCTACACAGATACGCAGTATTTT
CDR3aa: CASSPRDTYTDTQYF

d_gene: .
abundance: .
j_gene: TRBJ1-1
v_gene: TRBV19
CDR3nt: TGTGCCAGTAACAGGGCAGCTAACACTGAAGCTTTCTTT
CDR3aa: CASNRAANTEAFF

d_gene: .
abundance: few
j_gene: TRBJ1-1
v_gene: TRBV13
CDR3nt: TGTGCCAGCAGCTTATCGCGGGGAGTGAACACTGAAGCTTTCTTT
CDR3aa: CASSLSRGVNTEAFF

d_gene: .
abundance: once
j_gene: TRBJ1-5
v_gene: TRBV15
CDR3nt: TGTGCCACCAGCAGAGCCCCCCCGACAGCAGTTAGCAATCAGCCCCAGCATTTT
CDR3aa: CATSRAPPTAVSNQPQHF

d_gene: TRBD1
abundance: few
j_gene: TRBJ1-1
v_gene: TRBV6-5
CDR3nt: TGTGCCAGCAGCGGAGGACAGGGGATCACTGAAGCTTTCTTT
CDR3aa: CASSGGQGITEAFF